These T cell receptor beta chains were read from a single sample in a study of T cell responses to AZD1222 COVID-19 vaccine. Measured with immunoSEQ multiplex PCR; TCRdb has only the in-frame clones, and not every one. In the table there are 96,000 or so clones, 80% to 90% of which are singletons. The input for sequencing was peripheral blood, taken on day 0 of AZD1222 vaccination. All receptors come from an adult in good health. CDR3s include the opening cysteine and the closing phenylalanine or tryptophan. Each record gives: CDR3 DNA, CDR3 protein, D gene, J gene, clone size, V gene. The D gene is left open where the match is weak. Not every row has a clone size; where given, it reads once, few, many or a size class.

cdr3_nt: TGTGCCAGCAGCTTGAGTACAAAGACAGGGAATTCACCCCTCCACTTT
cdr3_aa: CASSLSTKTGNSPLHF
d_call: TRBD1
j_call: TRBJ1-6
clone_size: few
v_call: TRBV7-6

cdr3_nt: TGCGCCAGCAGCCGCACCCCGGGGGCTCAGGATACGCAGTATTTT
cdr3_aa: CASSRTPGAQDTQYF
d_call: .
j_call: TRBJ2-3
clone_size: .
v_call: TRBV5-1

cdr3_nt: TGTGCCAGCAGTGATCCTGGGGGGACAGGGGGCTGGACTGAAGCTTTCTTT
cdr3_aa: CASSDPGGTGGWTEAFF
d_call: TRBD1
j_call: TRBJ1-1
clone_size: once
v_call: TRBV2

cdr3_nt: TGTGCCTGGAGTCAGGGGGAGGGGCAGTATTTT
cdr3_aa: CAWSQGEGQYF
d_call: .
j_call: TRBJ2-3
clone_size: .
v_call: TRBV30

cdr3_nt: TGTGCCAGCAGCTTTGGACAGGGTGACACTGAAGCTTTCTTT
cdr3_aa: CASSFGQGDTEAFF
d_call: TRBD1
j_call: TRBJ1-1
clone_size: .
v_call: TRBV9

cdr3_nt: TGTGCCAGTAGTAAGACAGGGTTATCTCCCTACGAGCAGTACTTC
cdr3_aa: CASSKTGLSPYEQYF
d_call: TRBD1
j_call: TRBJ2-7
clone_size: .
v_call: TRBV19

cdr3_nt: TGTGCCAGCAGCCCCCGGGGCGGGAGCCGCTCCTACGAGCAGTACTTC
cdr3_aa: CASSPRGGSRSYEQYF
d_call: TRBD2
j_call: TRBJ2-7
clone_size: .
v_call: TRBV7-3

cdr3_nt: TGTGCCAGCAGCCCCGGCGGGTACAACACTGAAGCTTTCTTT
cdr3_aa: CASSPGGYNTEAFF
d_call: .
j_call: TRBJ1-1
clone_size: .
v_call: TRBV3-1/TRBV3-2

cdr3_nt: TGCAGTGCTAGGTCACAACGGGGCTACACCTTC
cdr3_aa: CSARSQRGYTF
d_call: .
j_call: TRBJ1-2
clone_size: .
v_call: TRBV20-1

cdr3_nt: TGTGCCAGCAGTCCCGGGACAGGGAGTTCACCCCTCCACTTT
cdr3_aa: CASSPGTGSSPLHF
d_call: TRBD1
j_call: TRBJ1-6
clone_size: .
v_call: TRBV6-2/TRBV6-3

cdr3_nt: TGTGCCTGGAGCTCGGGACAGCGAGGATACGACGAGCAGTACTTC
cdr3_aa: CAWSSGQRGYDEQYF
d_call: TRBD1
j_call: TRBJ2-7
clone_size: .
v_call: TRBV30

cdr3_nt: TGTGCCAGCAGCCAAGAACCGAGACCGGGGACTGAAGCTTTCTTT
cdr3_aa: CASSQEPRPGTEAFF
d_call: .
j_call: TRBJ1-1
clone_size: .
v_call: TRBV14

cdr3_nt: TGCGCCAGCAGCCAAGGGAGCTCCTATAATTCACCCCTCCACTTT
cdr3_aa: CASSQGSSYNSPLHF
d_call: .
j_call: TRBJ1-6
clone_size: once
v_call: TRBV4-3

cdr3_nt: TGTGCCAGCAGCTCCGCCCTAGGACAGGGGTACTACGAGCAGTACTTC
cdr3_aa: CASSSALGQGYYEQYF
d_call: TRBD1
j_call: TRBJ2-7
clone_size: .
v_call: TRBV7-9

cdr3_nt: TGTGCCAGCAGCTTGGGGTATGGGGACAGAAGGAACACTGAAGCTTTCTTT
cdr3_aa: CASSLGYGDRRNTEAFF
d_call: TRBD1
j_call: TRBJ1-1
clone_size: few
v_call: TRBV5-8

cdr3_nt: TGTGCCAGCAGCTTGGGACGGCTAAGCTCCTACGAGCAGTACTTC
cdr3_aa: CASSLGRLSSYEQYF
d_call: .
j_call: TRBJ2-7
clone_size: .
v_call: TRBV5-6

cdr3_nt: TGTGCCAGCAGTTACCCGTGGCATGGCTACACCTTC
cdr3_aa: CASSYPWHGYTF
d_call: .
j_call: TRBJ1-2
clone_size: .
v_call: TRBV6-5

cdr3_nt: TGTGCCTGGAGTGTATACAGCGATGCCAAAAACATTCAGTACTTC
cdr3_aa: CAWSVYSDAKNIQYF
d_call: .
j_call: TRBJ2-4
clone_size: .
v_call: TRBV30

cdr3_nt: TGTGCCATCAGTGAGTCGACAGAGTATAATTCACCCCTCCACTTT
cdr3_aa: CAISESTEYNSPLHF
d_call: .
j_call: TRBJ1-6
clone_size: .
v_call: TRBV10-3

cdr3_nt: TGTGCCAGCACCCCGGGACAGGGAACGGGCTCTTACAATGAGCAGTTCTTC
cdr3_aa: CASTPGQGTGSYNEQFF
d_call: TRBD1
j_call: TRBJ2-1
clone_size: once
v_call: TRBV9

cdr3_nt: TGTGCCTGGAGTATCTTTGACATCTCGAACACCGGGGAGCTGTTTTTT
cdr3_aa: CAWSIFDISNTGELFF
d_call: .
j_call: TRBJ2-2
clone_size: .
v_call: TRBV30

cdr3_nt: TGTGCCAGCACGCAACAGGGGGCGCGGGAAGCTTTCTTT
cdr3_aa: CASTQQGAREAFF
d_call: TRBD1
j_call: TRBJ1-1
clone_size: .
v_call: TRBV12-3/TRBV12-4

cdr3_nt: TGTGCCAGCAGTTCACCGACCTATACGGCAGATACGCAGTATTTT
cdr3_aa: CASSSPTYTADTQYF
d_call: .
j_call: TRBJ2-3
clone_size: .
v_call: TRBV6-5

cdr3_nt: TGTGCCAGCAGTTTATCGGACAGGGTGCGATACACCTTC
cdr3_aa: CASSLSDRVRYTF
d_call: TRBD1
j_call: TRBJ1-2
clone_size: .
v_call: TRBV12-3/TRBV12-4

cdr3_nt: TGTGCCAGCAGCTTGGGACAGGGTGAAAAACTGTTTTTT
cdr3_aa: CASSLGQGEKLFF
d_call: TRBD1
j_call: TRBJ1-4
clone_size: .
v_call: TRBV5-5

cdr3_nt: TGTGCCAGTAGTATAACGGGGGCCCAGAAGACCCAGTACTTC
cdr3_aa: CASSITGAQKTQYF
d_call: .
j_call: TRBJ2-5
clone_size: .
v_call: TRBV19

cdr3_nt: TGCGCCAGCAGTCTTGGGGGGGATAGCGGGGCCCCCTACGAGCAGTACTTC
cdr3_aa: CASSLGGDSGAPYEQYF
d_call: TRBD2
j_call: TRBJ2-7
clone_size: once
v_call: TRBV4-1

cdr3_nt: TGTGCCAGCAGTGAGGATACCGGGACAGGGGCCACTGAAGCTTTCTTT
cdr3_aa: CASSEDTGTGATEAFF
d_call: TRBD1
j_call: TRBJ1-1
clone_size: .
v_call: TRBV2

cdr3_nt: TGTGCCAGCAGTGCCGGGGATTTCTCCTACGAGCAGTACTTC
cdr3_aa: CASSAGDFSYEQYF
d_call: .
j_call: TRBJ2-7
clone_size: once
v_call: TRBV2

cdr3_nt: TGTGCCAGCAGCCCCAGAGGGGGCGATGAGCAGTTCTTC
cdr3_aa: CASSPRGGDEQFF
d_call: TRBD1
j_call: TRBJ2-1
clone_size: .
v_call: TRBV7-2

cdr3_nt: TGTGCCATCAGTGACGGGTTTGGAAGTTTGGGGTACAATGAGCAGTTCTTC
cdr3_aa: CAISDGFGSLGYNEQFF
d_call: .
j_call: TRBJ2-1
clone_size: .
v_call: TRBV10-3

cdr3_nt: TGTGCCAGCAGCTACCTCGACAGCCTAGCGGGGGGCTACACCTTC
cdr3_aa: CASSYLDSLAGGYTF
d_call: .
j_call: TRBJ1-2
clone_size: once
v_call: TRBV27

cdr3_nt: TGTGCCACAACCCGCCGGGACGGAAAACGAGGGAGAGTAGGGGAAAAACTGTTTTTT
cdr3_aa: CATTRRDGKRGRVGEKLFF
d_call: .
j_call: TRBJ1-4
clone_size: .
v_call: TRBV19

cdr3_nt: TGTGCCAGTAGCCGACAGGGCTATGGCTACACCTTC
cdr3_aa: CASSRQGYGYTF
d_call: TRBD1
j_call: TRBJ1-2
clone_size: .
v_call: TRBV19